This paragraph covers one TCR beta chain sequence. What it binds is not known. The sample is drawn from a study of cytomegalovirus exposure and HLA in healthy donors. On the study more broadly: The study's early data release held some 85 million unique TCRs from HLA-typed donors.

A multiplex PCR was run with 60 Vbeta primers and 13 Jbeta primers. Clones were read by immunoSEQ multiplex PCR, and TCRdb kept only the in-frame ones, dropping some. The profile shows 68,000 or so clones, over 75% of them singletons. Germline V lookup: CDR1 SQVTM, CDR2 ANQGSEA. The V and J ends lost 4 bases and 5 bases respectively, with 12 bases between them. The CDR3 spans 13 residues. Study-wide results and limits: When the data were analyzed later, several of the most significant clusters appeared to be linked to common viral pathogens. After further analysis at a later stage, 16,951 TCR beta sequences were associated with HLA alleles at 0.05 false discovery rate.

This rearrangement joins TRBV29-1 to TRBJ1-5, with D unclear. The sample was PBMCs. The receptor was derived from a woman in her twenties or thirties in good health and CMV-seronegative. In DNA form, the CDR3 reads TGCAGCGTTGGAACCTATAAAGATCAGCCCCAGCATTTT. The encoded protein is CSVGTYKDQPQHF.